This T cell receptor (beta chain) appears in the sequencing data of a study of T cells in Graves' hyperthyroidism and ophthalmopathy. This clonotype has a count of ten or more. Amplified TCR beta CDR3 regions came from RNA transcripts. TCR CDR3 regions were first amplified by RT-PCR with HTBI primers. TCRdb itself ran the multiplex PCR reads through MiXCR, one entry per CDR3 protein. This table has 450,000 to 700,000 distinct CDR3 sequences, roughly 46% appearing once. The trim removed 5 bases at V and 2 bases at J, leaving 10 bases unmatched. CDR1 is SGHAT and CDR2 is FQNNGV in the germline V gene. The CDR3 totals 17 residues.

This sequence joins TRBV11-2 and TRBJ2-5, with TRBD2 identical over 11 bases. Sequenced input: peripheral blood or thyroid tissue (not recorded which). This TCR derives from a woman between 18 and 29 years old with Graves' hyperthyroidism. The CDR3 sequence is CASSLRLAGTSQETQYF. The DNA for the CDR3 is TGTGCCAGCAGCCTGAGACTAGCGGGAACTTCGCAAGAGACCCAGTACTTC.